These 5 T cell receptor beta chains were all obtained from the same sample, sequenced in a study of T-cell memory formation after mild COVID-19. Each CDR3 protein is one row after TCRdb ran MiXCR on the 5' RACE reads. The table shows a few hundred thousand distinct CDR3 sequences, with roughly 18% occurring only once. Specimen: PBMCs or a T cell subset sorted from them (not recorded which). The receptors here all came from a man between 18 and 35 years old who had mild COVID-19 (a few samples of this study predate the infection). Cell type and time point are not known.

The V call is TRBV10-1, the J call TRBJ2-5, with no clear D. The length of the CDR3 is 16 residues. Per the germline V gene, CDR1 is WNHNN and CDR2 is SYGVQD (reference sequence). Trimming left V 0 bases short and J 2 bases short, with 13 bases between. Here the CDR3 reads CASSESRLGRQETQYF. The CDR3 nucleotides are TGCGCCAGCAGTGAGTCGAGGCTGGGCAGACAAGAGACCCAGTACTTC.

Ten or more counts support this clonotype. V and J are TRBV7-9 and TRBJ2-7; 7 bases are a match to TRBD1. Germline V lookup: CDR1 SEHNR, CDR2 FQNEAQ (reference sequence). V lost 0 bases and J lost 5; bases outside the gene matches: 13. The CDR3 is made up of 17 amino acids. CDR3 bases: TGTGCCAGCAGCTTAGCAACAGGGGCCGGAAACATTCACGAGCAGTACTTC. Protein product: CASSLATGAGNIHEQYF.

This clonotype was recorded a few times. The chain has TRBV12-3 or TRBV12-4 and TRBJ2-3; TRBD2 matches at 9 bases. The CDR3 contains 16 residues. V was pared by 3 bases and J by 6 bases, with 10 bases of the junction left unmatched. The CDR3 nucleotides are TGTGCCAGCAGTTTCCTCCGCGGGGGGGCAGCCGATACGCAGTATTTT. Its protein is CASSFLRGGAADTQYF.

Only a few counts were recorded for this clonotype. J is TRBJ1-4 and V is TRBV7-2; D gene ambiguous. The CDR3 is 12 amino acids. Germline V gene lookup returns CDR1 SGHTA and CDR2 FQGNSA. Trimming left V 5 bases short and J 10 bases short, with 11 bases between. The CDR3 protein is CASSLYIGKLFF. The CDR3 DNA is TGTGCCAGCAGCCTTTATATAGGAAAACTGTTTTTT.

CDR3 region: CSATQGASRRTDTQYF. CDR3 nucleotide sequence: TGCAGTGCTACCCAGGGGGCGAGCCGTCGCACAGATACGCAGTATTTT. The chain carries TRBV20-1 and TRBJ2-3; 8 nucleotides match TRBD1. With V trimmed by 4 bases and J by 1 base, 10 bases remained unmatched. Germline V gives CDR1 DFQATT, CDR2 SNEGSKA (reference sequence). This CDR3 spans 16 amino acids.